The present T cell receptor beta chain was sequenced within a study of shared clonotypes between healthy human individuals. Whole-study findings and limits: When naive CD4 clonotypes were compared across a few donors, approximately 5% were shared. Generally, naive subsets came out with larger estimated richness than memory subsets.

The CDR3 has 17 amino acids. Germline-derived CDR1 and CDR2 are MNHEY and SMNVEV (reference sequence). Trimming stripped 0 bases from V and 4 bases from J, with 15 bases between. Naive CD8 populations comprised CD45RO-negative cells positively selected for CCR7, excluding terminally differentiated effector memory CD45RA+ cells. Measured with immunoSEQ multiplex PCR; TCRdb has only the in-frame clones, and not every one. Here the sample spans around 2,000,000 clones, 85% to 95% being singletons. About this clone itself: What it binds is not known.

The chain couples TRBV27 to TRBJ2-2, with D possibly called TRBD1 or TRBD2 (5 bases each). Sequenced sample: naive CD8+ T cells from PBMCs. The sequence was collected from a man aged 18 to 29 in good health. Some clones in this sample may be carry-over from other donors' samples. CDR3 DNA: TGTGCCAGCAGTTTATCGTTATGGGGGAGTGGCACCGGGGAGCTGTTTTTT. This codes for CASSLSLWGSGTGELFF.